This TCR beta chain was recorded in a study of blood T cells in healthy people across ages. The CDR3 consists of 13 residues. Germline V lookup: CDR1 WSHSY, CDR2 SAAADI. No fewer than 6 million PBMCs went into each sample. PCR was performed a second time for roughly 7 to 12 cycles using a sample-barcoded 5' primer and a J-beta primer mix. MiXCR was run by TCRdb on the 5' RACE reads, yielding one entry per CDR3 protein. Seen here are 1.2 million to 1.5 million distinct CDR3 sequences, around 55% observed once, and the top ten hold 6.5% to 8.5%. To note about this clonotype: Germline is not matched at one junction end, which may reflect a read error.

The sequence derives from a man between 18 and 29 years old in good health. The sequenced sample consisted of blood. The chain couples TRBV10-2 to TRBJ2-1; D gene unclear. The CDR3 coding sequence is TGCGCCGGCAGTGCGACGGATTGGGGTGAGCAGTTCTTC. It translates to CAGSATDWGEQFF.